The 14 T cell receptor beta chains in this list originate from one sample, sequenced in a study of regulatory T cells in long-lasting Graves disease. Time point described: newly diagnosed GD, antithyroid drugs for less than 3 months. PBMCs were the source of the RNA used for TCR sequencing. With iRepertoire HTBI primers and Arm-PCR of CDR3 regions, TCR beta libraries were built. Via MiXCR, TCRdb re-called the multiplex PCR reads, giving one row per CDR3 protein. The repertoire consists of around 500,000 distinct CDR3 sequences, with more than 10% occurring once and the leading ten covering 8% to 10%. These data were likewise used in another study, on T cells in Graves' hyperthyroidism and ophthalmopathy.

The sequences come from peripheral blood mononuclear cells (PBMCs), collected at new diagnosis, from a patient treated with antithyroid drugs. These receptors came from a woman younger than 45 with Graves disease.

CDR3 region: CASSLGTGWEETQYF. The CDR3 DNA is TGTGCCAGCAGCTTAGGGACAGGGTGGGAAGAGACCCAGTACTTC. The chain couples TRBV7-8 to TRBJ2-5; 8 nucleotides line up with TRBD1. This CDR3 spans 15 amino acids. V was clipped by 1 base and J by 3 bases; unmatched bases: 4. From germline, CDR1 is SGHVS and CDR2 FQNEAQ.

This clonotype was observed at least ten times. This chain connects TRBV6-1 to TRBJ1-2; no clear D gene. From germline, CDR1 is MNHNS and CDR2 SASEGT. Between the trimmed V and J ends, which lost 7 bases and 0 bases, there was a span of 12 bases. The length of the CDR3 is 14 residues. The CDR3: CASKLQPSNYGYTF. The CDR3 nucleotides read TGTGCCAGCAAATTACAGCCTTCTAACTATGGCTACACCTTC.

Many counts were recorded for this clonotype. The rearrangement joins TRBV20-1 to TRBJ2-1, with TRBD2 matching over 7 bases. The CDR3 has 17 amino acids. The germline V gene encodes CDR1 DFQATT and CDR2 SNEGSKA (reference sequence). Trimming at V came to 0 bases and at J to 9 bases, leaving 17 bases not matched to a gene. CDR3 coding DNA: TGCAGTGCTAGAGATCTGGGCCGCCTAGCGGTGAGGGGTGAGCAGTTCTTC. Amino acids: CSARDLGRLAVRGEQFF.

Regarding this clonotype: This could be a read error, since a much larger clone is one nucleotide away. This sequence joins TRBV19 and TRBJ1-1; D is perhaps TRBD1 (5 bases). The CDR3 runs 13 residues. Looked up from germline, CDR1 is LNHDA and CDR2 is SQIVND (reference sequence). The CDR3 protein is CAGRTTENTEAFF. The CDR3 DNA follows: TGTGCCGGTAGAACGACAGAGAACACTGAAGCTTTCTTT.

This clonotype was recorded at least ten times. This chain links TRBV28 with TRBJ2-7; a possible D gene is TRBD2 (5 bases). V lost 6 bases and J lost 5, with 23 bases in between. The CDR3 totals 16 residues. CDR1 is MDHEN, CDR2 SYDVKM, per germline. The CDR3 DNA sequence: TGTGCCAGCAGAGCCTCGGTAAGAGAGGGCCCTAACGAGCAGTACTTC. Protein: CASRASVREGPNEQYF. Full variable domain (rest looked up from reference TRBV28 and TRBJ2-7): DVKVTQSSRYLVKRTGEKVFLECVQDMDHENMFWYRQDPGLGLRLIYFSYDVKMKEKGDIPEGYSVSREKKERFSLILESASTNQTSMYLCASRASVREGPNEQYFGPGTRLTVT.

The chain has TRBV28 and TRBJ1-1, with D uncertain. The CDR3 totals 12 residues. V was pared by 7 bases and J by 2 bases, with 8 bases between. Germline lookup yields CDR1 MDHEN and CDR2 SYDVKM. The chain's CDR3 is CASTQDNTEAFF. In DNA, the CDR3 is TGTGCCAGCACGCAAGATAACACTGAAGCTTTCTTT.

The V call is TRBV12-3 or TRBV12-4, the J call TRBJ2-6, with D perhaps matching TRBD1 or TRBD2 (5 bases each). The CDR3 consists of 17 residues. V dropped 7 bases and J dropped 4 bases, with 20 bases sitting between them. As DNA, the CDR3 is TGTGCCAGCACCACCCTCATCGGGACCCGAGGGGCCAACGTCCTGACTTTC. Translating it yields CASTTLIGTRGANVLTF.

The sample holds a few counts of this clonotype. The chain carries TRBV7-9 and TRBJ2-3; D is undetermined. Germline CDR1 SEHNR, CDR2 FQNEAQ (reference sequence). The ends were cut back, 5 bases at V and 4 bases at J, with 10 bases in the middle. This CDR3 contains 13 residues. In nucleotides, the CDR3 is TGTGCCAGCAGCCCAGGCGCGGCAGATACGCAGTATTTT. Translated, it gives CASSPGAADTQYF.

This clonotype was counted at least ten times. The chain couples TRBV4-2 to TRBJ2-5; D may be TRBD1 (5 bases). Trimming took off 0 bases at V and 3 bases at J, with 11 bases between the two ends. Germline values: CDR1 LGHNA, CDR2 YNFKEQ. The CDR3 has 15 amino acids. CDR3 region: CASSQEGLTEETQYF. CDR3 nucleotides: TGTGCCAGCAGCCAAGAGGGGCTAACAGAAGAGACCCAGTACTTC.

This clonotype came up a few times. The genes are TRBV10-3 and TRBJ2-1; 9 bases match TRBD1. Germline assignment: CDR1 ENHRY and CDR2 SYGVKD. Germline trimming cut 6 bases from V and 9 bases from J; bases unmatched to any gene: 9. CDR3 length equals 14 residues. The CDR3 coding sequence is TGTGCCATCAGGCCGGGACAGGGATATGGTGAGCAGTTCTTC. It translates to CAIRPGQGYGEQFF.

The chain combines TRBV7-3 with TRBJ2-1, with 9 bases that match TRBD2. Trimming at V came to 2 bases and at J to 4 bases, leaving 6 bases not matched to a gene. This CDR3 has 16 amino acids. Germline values: CDR1 SGHTA, CDR2 FQGTGA. CDR3 loop: CASSLLAGGTYNEQFF. In nucleotides, the CDR3 is TGTGCCAGCAGCTTATTGGCGGGAGGGACATACAATGAGCAGTTCTTC.

The sample holds many counts of this clonotype. The chain uses TRBV11-3 and TRBJ2-1; D possibly corresponds to TRBD1 (6 bases). This CDR3 spans 13 amino acids. The V end lost 2 bases, the J end lost 7 bases, and 9 bases lay between the germline ends. The germline gives CDR1 SGHNT, CDR2 YENEEA. CDR3 protein: CASSLQGRNEQFF. The CDR3 DNA follows: TGTGCCAGCAGCTTACAGGGGCGGAATGAGCAGTTCTTC.

The J gene is TRBJ2-7, the V gene TRBV18; D assignment may be TRBD1 or TRBD2 (5 bases each). The V and J ends lost 2 bases and 0 bases respectively, with 11 bases between them. CDR1 and CDR2 from the germline V gene are KGHSH and LQKENI. CDR3 length equals 15 residues. The CDR3 loop reads CASSPSGTASYEQYF. CDR3 bases: TGTGCCAGCTCACCATCCGGGACCGCCTCCTACGAGCAGTACTTC.

CDR3: CSARDSSQGFHEQYF. The CDR3 DNA reads as TGCAGTGCTAGAGATAGTAGCCAGGGGTTCCACGAGCAGTACTTC. V gene TRBV20-1 combines with J gene TRBJ2-7, with a tentative D call TRBD1 (6 bases). The CDR3 has 15 residues. The V end was cut by 0 bases, the J end by 5 bases, with 17 bases between. CDR1 is DFQATT, CDR2 SNEGSKA, per germline (reference sequence).